This TCR beta chain is drawn from a study of siplizumab effects on memory and regulatory T cells. The study, taken as a whole, reports: Under siplizumab, alloreactive sequences traced to unstimulated CD4+ memory cells were significantly reduced. Only a minor fraction of alloreactive clones mapped to unstimulated subsets.

Here immunoSEQ multiplex PCR was the method, and the copy in TCRdb shows in-frame clones only, minus some. The sample holds some 100,000 clones, about 94% seen once. This clone showed up just a few times. Its antigen is as yet unknown. The CDR3 is 17 amino acids. The germline CDR1 and CDR2 sequences are SEHNR and FQNEAQ (reference sequence). V gave up 1 base and J gave up 0 bases, with 12 bases separating them. The chain joins TRBV7-9 to TRBJ2-2; D may be TRBD2 (5 bases). The sequence was collected from a human donor in good health. The sequencing input was non-Treg CD4+ T cells sorted from blood. The CDR3 spells CASSLGGRSSNTGELFF. For the CDR3, the DNA is TGTGCCAGCAGCTTAGGAGGGCGAAGTTCGAACACCGGGGAGCTGTTTTTT.